This T cell receptor beta chain was found in a study of blood T cell repertoires in COVID-19. Trimming took 2 bases from V and 1 from J, leaving 8 bases between them. Germline V CDR1 and CDR2: LGHDT, YNNKEL (reference sequence). The CDR3 is 14 residues long. Sequenced by immunoSEQ multiplex PCR; TCRdb stores in-frame clones only, minus some. The data contain roughly 29,000 clones, 85% to 95% of them singletons. The receptor was isolated from a woman aged 70-85 years with COVID-19, enrolled during active disease. The chain is built from TRBV3-1 (or the pseudogene TRBV3-2) and TRBJ1-2, with D hard to call. Specimen: peripheral blood. The CDR3 loop is CASSQTVSNYGYTF. The DNA for the CDR3 is TGTGCCAGCAGCCAAACAGTCAGTAACTATGGCTACACCTTC.